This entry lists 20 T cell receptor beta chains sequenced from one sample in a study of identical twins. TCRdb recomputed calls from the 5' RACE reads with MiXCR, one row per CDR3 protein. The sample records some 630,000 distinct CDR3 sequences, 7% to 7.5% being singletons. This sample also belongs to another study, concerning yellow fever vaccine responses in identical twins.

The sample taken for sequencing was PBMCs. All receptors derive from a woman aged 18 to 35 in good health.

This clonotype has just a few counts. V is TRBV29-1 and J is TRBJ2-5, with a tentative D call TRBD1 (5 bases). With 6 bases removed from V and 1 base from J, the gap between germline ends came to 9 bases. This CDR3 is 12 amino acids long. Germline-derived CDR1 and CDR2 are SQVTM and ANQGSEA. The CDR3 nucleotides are TGCAGCGTACAGGAAATCCAAGAGACCCAGTACTTC. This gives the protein CSVQEIQETQYF. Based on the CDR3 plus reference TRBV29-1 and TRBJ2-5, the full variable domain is SAVISQKPSRDICQRGTSLTIQCQVDSQVTMMFWYRQQPGQSLTLIATANQGSEATYESGFVIDKFPISRPNLTFSTLTVSNMSPEDSSIYLCSVQEIQETQYFGPGTRLLVL.

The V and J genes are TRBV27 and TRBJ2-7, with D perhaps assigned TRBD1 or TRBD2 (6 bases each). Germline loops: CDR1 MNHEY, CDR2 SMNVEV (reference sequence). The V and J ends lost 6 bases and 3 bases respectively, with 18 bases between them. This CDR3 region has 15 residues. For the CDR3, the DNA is TGTGCCAGCAGAGGTACGGGGGCATCGCGCTACGAGCAGTACTTC. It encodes CASRGTGASRYEQYF.

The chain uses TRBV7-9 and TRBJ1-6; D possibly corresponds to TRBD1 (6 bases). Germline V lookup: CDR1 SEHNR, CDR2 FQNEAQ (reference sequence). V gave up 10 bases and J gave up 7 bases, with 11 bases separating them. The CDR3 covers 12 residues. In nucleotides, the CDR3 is TGTGCCACGGGGGCAGTAAATTCACCCCTCCACTTT. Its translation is CATGAVNSPLHF.

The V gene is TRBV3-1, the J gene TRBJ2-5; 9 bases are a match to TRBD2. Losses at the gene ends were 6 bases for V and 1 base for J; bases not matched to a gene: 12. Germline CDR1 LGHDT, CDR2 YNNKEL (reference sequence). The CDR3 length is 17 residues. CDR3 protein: CASSDLAGGLGQETQYF. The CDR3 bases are TGTGCCAGCAGTGATCTGGCGGGGGGGTTGGGCCAAGAGACCCAGTACTTC.

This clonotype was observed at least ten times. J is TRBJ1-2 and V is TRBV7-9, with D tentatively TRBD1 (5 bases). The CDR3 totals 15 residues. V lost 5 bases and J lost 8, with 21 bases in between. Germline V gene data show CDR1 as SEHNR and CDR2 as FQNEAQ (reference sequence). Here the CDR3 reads CASSQGVERPGGYTF. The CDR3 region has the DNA TGTGCCAGCAGCCAAGGGGTCGAGAGGCCCGGAGGCTACACCTTC.

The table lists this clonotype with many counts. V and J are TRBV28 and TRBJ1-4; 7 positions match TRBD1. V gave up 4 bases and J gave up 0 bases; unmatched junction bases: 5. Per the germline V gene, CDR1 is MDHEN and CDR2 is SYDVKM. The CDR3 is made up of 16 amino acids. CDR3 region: CASSSQGFATNEKLFF. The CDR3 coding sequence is TGTGCCAGCAGTTCACAGGGGTTTGCAACTAATGAAAAACTGTTTTTT.

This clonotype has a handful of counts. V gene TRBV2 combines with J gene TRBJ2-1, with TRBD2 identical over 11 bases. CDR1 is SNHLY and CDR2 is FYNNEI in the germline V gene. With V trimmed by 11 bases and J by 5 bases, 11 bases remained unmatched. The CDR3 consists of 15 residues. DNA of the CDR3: TGTGCCTCAACCCCCCTAGCGGGAGGAGACAATGAGCAGTTCTTC. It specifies CASTPLAGGDNEQFF. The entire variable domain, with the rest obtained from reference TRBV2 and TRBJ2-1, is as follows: EPEVTQTPSHQVTQMGQEVILRCVPISNHLYFYWYRQILGQKVEFLVSFYNNEISEKSEIFDDQFSVERPDGSNFTLKIRSTKLEDSAMYFCASTPLAGGDNEQFFGPGTRLTVL.

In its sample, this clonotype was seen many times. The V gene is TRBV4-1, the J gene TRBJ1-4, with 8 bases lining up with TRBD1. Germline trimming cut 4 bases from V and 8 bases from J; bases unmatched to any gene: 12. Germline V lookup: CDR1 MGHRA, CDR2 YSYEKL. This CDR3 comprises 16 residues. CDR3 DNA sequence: TGCGCCAGCAGCCGTCGAGGACAGGGTGAAAAAGAAAAACTGTTTTTT. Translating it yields CASSRRGQGEKEKLFF.

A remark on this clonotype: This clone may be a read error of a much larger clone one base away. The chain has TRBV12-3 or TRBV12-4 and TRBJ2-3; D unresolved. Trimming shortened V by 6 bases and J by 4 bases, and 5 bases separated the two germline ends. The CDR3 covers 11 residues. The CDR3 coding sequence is TGTGCCAGCAGCCATTCAGATACGCAGTATTTT. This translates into CASSHSDTQYF.

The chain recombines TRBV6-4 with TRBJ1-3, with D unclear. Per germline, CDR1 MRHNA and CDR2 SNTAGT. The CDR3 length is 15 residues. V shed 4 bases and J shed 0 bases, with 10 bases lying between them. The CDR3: CASSVVQSSGNTIYF. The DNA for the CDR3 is TGTGCCAGCAGTGTCGTACAATCCTCTGGAAACACCATATATTTT.

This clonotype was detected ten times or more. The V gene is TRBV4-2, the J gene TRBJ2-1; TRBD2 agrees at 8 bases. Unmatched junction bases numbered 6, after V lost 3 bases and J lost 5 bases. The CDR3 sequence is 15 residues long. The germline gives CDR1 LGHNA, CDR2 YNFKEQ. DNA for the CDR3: TGTGCCAGCAGCCAGTTGACGCGGGGGGACAATGAGCAGTTCTTC. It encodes CASSQLTRGDNEQFF.

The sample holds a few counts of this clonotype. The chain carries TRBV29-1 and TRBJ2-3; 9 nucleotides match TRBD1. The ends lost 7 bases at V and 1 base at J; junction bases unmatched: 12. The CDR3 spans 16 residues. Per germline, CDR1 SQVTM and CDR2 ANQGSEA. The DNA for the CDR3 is TGCAGCGCAGACGGGACAGGGCTTGGTGGCACAGATACGCAGTATTTT. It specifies CSADGTGLGGTDTQYF.

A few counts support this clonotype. The CDR3, as DNA: TGTGCCAGCAGTTTTGTCGGGAGGGCCCCGTACGAGCAGTACTTC. It encodes CASSFVGRAPYEQYF. The J gene is TRBJ2-7, the V gene TRBV28, with 8 bases aligning to TRBD2. In germline, CDR1 is MDHEN, CDR2 SYDVKM. This CDR3 is built from 15 residues. V trimming: 3 bases; J trimming: 4 bases; junction bases outside the gene matches: 8. The variable domain in full, with the rest retrieved from reference TRBV28 and TRBJ2-7, is DVKVTQSSRYLVKRTGEKVFLECVQDMDHENMFWYRQDPGLGLRLIYFSYDVKMKEKGDIPEGYSVSREKKERFSLILESASTNQTSMYLCASSFVGRAPYEQYFGPGTRLTVT.

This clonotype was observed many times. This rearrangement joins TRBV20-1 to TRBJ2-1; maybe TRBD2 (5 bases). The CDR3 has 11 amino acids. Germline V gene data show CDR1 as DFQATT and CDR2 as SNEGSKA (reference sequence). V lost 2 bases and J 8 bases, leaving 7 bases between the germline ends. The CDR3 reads CSARPSYEQFF. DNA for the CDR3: TGCAGTGCTAGACCTAGCTATGAGCAGTTCTTC.

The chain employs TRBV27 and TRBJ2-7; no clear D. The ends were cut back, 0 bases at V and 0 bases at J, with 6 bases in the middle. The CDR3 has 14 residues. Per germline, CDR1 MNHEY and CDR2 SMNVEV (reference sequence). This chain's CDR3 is CASSLSRTSYEQYV. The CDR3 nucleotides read TGTGCCAGCAGTTTATCAAGGACCTCCTACGAGCAGTACGTC.

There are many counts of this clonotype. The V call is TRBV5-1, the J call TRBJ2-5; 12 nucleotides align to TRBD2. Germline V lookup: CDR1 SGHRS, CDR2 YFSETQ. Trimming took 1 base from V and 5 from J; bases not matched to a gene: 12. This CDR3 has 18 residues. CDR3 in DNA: TGCGCCAGCAGCTTGTCCAAGGAGGGACTAGCGGGCACCGAGACCCAGTACTTC. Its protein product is CASSLSKEGLAGTETQYF.

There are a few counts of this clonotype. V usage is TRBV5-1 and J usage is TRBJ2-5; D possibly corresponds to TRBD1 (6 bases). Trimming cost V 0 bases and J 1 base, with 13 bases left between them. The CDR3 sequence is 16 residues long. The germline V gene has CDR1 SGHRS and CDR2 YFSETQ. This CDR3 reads CASSLAEDRIQETQYF. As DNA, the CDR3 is TGCGCCAGCAGCTTGGCGGAGGACAGAATCCAAGAGACCCAGTACTTC.

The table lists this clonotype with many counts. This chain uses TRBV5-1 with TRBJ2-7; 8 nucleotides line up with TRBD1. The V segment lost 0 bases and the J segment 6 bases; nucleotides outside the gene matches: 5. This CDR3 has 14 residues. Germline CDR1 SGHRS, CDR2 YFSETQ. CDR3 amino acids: CASSLGQGKVEQYF. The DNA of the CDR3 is TGCGCCAGCAGCTTGGGACAGGGGAAGGTCGAGCAGTACTTC. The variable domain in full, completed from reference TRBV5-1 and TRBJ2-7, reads KAGVTQTPRYLIKTRGQQVTLSCSPISGHRSVSWYQQTPGQGLQFLFEYFSETQRNKGNFPGRFSGRQFSNSRSEMNVSTLELGDSALYLCASSLGQGKVEQYFGPGTRLTVT.

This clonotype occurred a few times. The CDR3 is CASSFQGAEETQYF. CDR3 nucleotides: TGTGCCAGCAGTTTTCAGGGGGCGGAAGAGACCCAGTACTTC. The J gene is TRBJ2-5, the V gene TRBV28, with 8 bases aligning to TRBD1. This CDR3 is built from 14 residues. V gave up 3 bases and J gave up 3 bases; unmatched junction bases: 3. The germline V gene has CDR1 MDHEN and CDR2 SYDVKM.

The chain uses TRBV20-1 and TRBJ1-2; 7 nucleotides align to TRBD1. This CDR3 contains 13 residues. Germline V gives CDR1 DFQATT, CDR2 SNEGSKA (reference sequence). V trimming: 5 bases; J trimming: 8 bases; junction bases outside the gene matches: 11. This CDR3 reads CSAVLWTGVGYTF. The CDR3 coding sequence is TGCAGTGCTGTATTATGGACAGGCGTCGGCTACACCTTC.